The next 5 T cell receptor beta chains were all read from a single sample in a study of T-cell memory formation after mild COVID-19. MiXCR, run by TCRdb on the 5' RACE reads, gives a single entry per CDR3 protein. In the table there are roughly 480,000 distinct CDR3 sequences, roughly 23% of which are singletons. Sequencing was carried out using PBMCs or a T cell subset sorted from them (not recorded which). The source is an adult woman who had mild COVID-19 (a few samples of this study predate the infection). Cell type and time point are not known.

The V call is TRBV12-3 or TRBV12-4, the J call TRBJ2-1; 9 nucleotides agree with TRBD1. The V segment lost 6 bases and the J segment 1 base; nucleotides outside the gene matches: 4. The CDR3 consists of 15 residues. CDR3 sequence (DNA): TGTGCCAGCAGGCAGACAGGGGGATCCTACAATGAGCAGTTCTTC. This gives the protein CASRQTGGSYNEQFF.

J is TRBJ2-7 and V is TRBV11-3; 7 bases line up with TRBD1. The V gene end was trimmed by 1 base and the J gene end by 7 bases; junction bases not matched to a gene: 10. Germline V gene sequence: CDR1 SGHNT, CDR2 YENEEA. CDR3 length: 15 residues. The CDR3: CASSLGDRVLWEQYF. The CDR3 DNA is TGTGCCAGCAGCTTAGGTGACAGGGTTCTTTGGGAGCAGTACTTC.

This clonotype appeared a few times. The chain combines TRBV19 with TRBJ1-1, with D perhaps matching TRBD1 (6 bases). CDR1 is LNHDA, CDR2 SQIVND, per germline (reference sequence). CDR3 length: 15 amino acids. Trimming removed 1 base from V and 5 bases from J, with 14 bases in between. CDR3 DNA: TGTGCCAGTAGTATAGCCCCAACAGGGTTGACTGAAGCTTTCTTT. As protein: CASSIAPTGLTEAFF. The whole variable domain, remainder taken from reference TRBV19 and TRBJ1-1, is DGGITQSPKYLFRKEGQNVTLSCEQNLNHDAMYWYRQDPGQGLRLIYYSQIVNDFQKGDIAEGYSVSREKKESFPLTVTSAQKNPTAFYLCASSIAPTGLTEAFFGQGTRLTVV.

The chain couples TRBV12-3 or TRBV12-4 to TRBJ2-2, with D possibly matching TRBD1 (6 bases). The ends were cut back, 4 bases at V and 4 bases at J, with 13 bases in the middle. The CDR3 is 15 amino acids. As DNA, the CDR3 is TGTGCCAGCAGTTACTTTTACAGGGCCACCGGGGAGCTGTTTTTT. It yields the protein CASSYFYRATGELFF.

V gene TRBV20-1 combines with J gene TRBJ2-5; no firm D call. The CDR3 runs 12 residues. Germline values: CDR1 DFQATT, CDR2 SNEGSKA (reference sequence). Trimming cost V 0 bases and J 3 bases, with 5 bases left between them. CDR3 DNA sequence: TGCAGTGCTAGAGACAAGAAAGAGACCCAGTACTTC. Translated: CSARDKKETQYF.